Presented here are 20 T cell receptor beta chains from one specimen sequenced in a study of blood T cells in healthy people across ages. A sample-barcoded 5' primer and a J-beta primer mix were used in a second PCR of about 7 to 12 cycles. TCRdb used MiXCR to reprocess the 5' RACE reads, holding one entry per CDR3 protein. The data show some 860,000 distinct CDR3 sequences, approximately 53% seen once. Sequenced sample: blood. Receptor source: a man between 40 and 49 years old in good health.

The gene calls are TRBV9 and TRBJ2-4; TRBD1 matches 7 bases. The J call may be faulty, since TRBJ2-7 better matches the DNA end. Germline CDR1 and CDR2: SGDLS and YYNGEE. CDR3 length equals 16 residues. The CDR3 nucleotides are TGTGCCAGCAGCGTAGAGCCGACAGGGAAGTCCTACGAGCAGTACTTC. Its protein product is CASSVEPTGKSYEQYF.

The chain employs TRBV7-9 and TRBJ2-1; 10 bases are shared with TRBD2. The length of the CDR3 is 15 residues. V shed 3 bases and J 8 bases; nucleotides not matched to a gene: 7. Germline CDR1 is SEHNR and CDR2 is FQNEAQ (reference sequence). The CDR3 DNA reads TGTGCCAGCAGCTTTCGAGCTAGCGGGAGCGATGAGCAGTTCTTC. It specifies CASSFRASGSDEQFF. Using reference TRBV7-9 and TRBJ2-1 for the parts outside the CDR3, the full variable domain is DTGVSQNPRHKITKRGQNVTFRCDPISEHNRLYWYRQTLGQGPEFLTYFQNEAQLEKSRLLSDRFSAERPKGSFSTLEIQRTEQGDSAMYLCASSFRASGSDEQFFGPGTRLTVL.

This clonotype was recorded a few times. J is TRBJ2-1 and V is TRBV5-1, with 9 bases lining up with TRBD2. The CDR3 covers 17 residues. CDR1 SGHRS and CDR2 YFSETQ come from the germline V gene. V lost 0 bases to trimming and J lost 4 bases; unmatched junction nucleotides: 8. This chain's CDR3 is CASSLALAGMDYNEQFF. The CDR3 region has the DNA TGCGCCAGCAGCTTGGCCCTAGCGGGAATGGATTACAATGAGCAGTTCTTC.

This clonotype was counted a few times. The chain carries TRBV7-6 and TRBJ1-1; D perhaps matches TRBD1 (5 bases). Germline-derived CDR1 and CDR2 are SGHVS and FNYEAQ. The CDR3 length is 13 residues. V lost 6 bases to trimming and J lost 0 bases, with 8 bases between them. Written as DNA, the CDR3 is TGTGCCAGCAGTTGGGGGTTGAACACTGAAGCTTTCTTT. It is translated as CASSWGLNTEAFF.

On this clonotype: At one boundary the junction diverges from the germline segment, which might be a read error. The rearrangement joins TRBV4-3 to TRBJ2-4; tentative D call: TRBD2 (5 bases). This CDR3 is built from 15 residues. CDR1 and CDR2 from the germline V gene are LGHNA and YSLEER. DNA for the CDR3: TGCGCCAGCAGCCAAGGGACTTTAGCCAAAAACGTTCAGTACTTC. It codes for CASSQGTLAKNVQYF.

As to this clonotype: A much larger clone sits a single nucleotide away, making a read error possible. V gene TRBV6-5 combines with J gene TRBJ2-5; D remains ambiguous. The CDR3 loop spans 11 amino acids. The germline CDR1 and CDR2 sequences are MNHEY and SVGAGI. CDR3: CTSSFSETQYF. In DNA, the CDR3 is TGTACCAGCAGTTTTTCGGAGACCCAGTACTTC.

The rearrangement uses TRBV20-1 and TRBJ1-5, with 11 bases that match TRBD1. V lost 0 bases and J lost 0; bases outside the gene matches: 22. Germline CDR1 and CDR2: DFQATT and SNEGSKA (reference sequence). The CDR3 runs to 23 residues. Here the CDR3 reads CSARDPSQASGTGGLYSNQPQHF. For the CDR3, the DNA is TGCAGTGCTAGAGACCCTTCTCAAGCTAGCGGGACAGGGGGGCTCTATAGCAATCAGCCCCAGCATTTT.

This sequence joins TRBV12-3 or TRBV12-4 and TRBJ1-2; 10 bases fit TRBD1. The CDR3 spans 14 residues. V lost 6 bases to trimming and J lost 6 bases; unmatched junction nucleotides: 7. The CDR3, as DNA: TGTGCCAGCAGCCAAGACAGGGGGCGGAATGGCTACACCTTC. It translates to CASSQDRGRNGYTF.

This chain links TRBV5-4 with TRBJ2-1, with 10 positions matching TRBD1. Germline V gene sequence: CDR1 SGHNT, CDR2 YYREEE (reference sequence). The V and J ends lost 0 bases and 3 bases, in that order; junction bases with no gene match: 3. The CDR3 sequence is 16 residues long. The CDR3 DNA reads as TGTGCCAGCAGCTTGGGTGGGGACAGGGGCTACAATGAGCAGTTCTTC. Residues: CASSLGGDRGYNEQFF.

V and J are TRBV20-1 and TRBJ1-5, with D maybe TRBD1 (5 bases). The V and J ends lost 0 bases and 9 bases respectively, with 15 bases between them. The CDR3 loop spans 14 amino acids. Germline lookup yields CDR1 DFQATT and CDR2 SNEGSKA (reference sequence). This CDR3 is CSARDSRGLVPQHF. The CDR3 DNA is TGCAGTGCTAGAGATTCTCGGGGCCTAGTGCCCCAGCATTTT.

This clonotype was observed at least ten times. V is TRBV12-3 or TRBV12-4 and J is TRBJ2-3; tentative D call: TRBD1 (6 bases). The CDR3 extends over 15 amino acids. Trimming shortened V by 5 bases and J by 2 bases, and 14 bases separated the two germline ends. DNA for the CDR3: TGTGCCAGCAGTATCCTCCGGGACAACACAGATACGCAGTATTTT. Encoded protein: CASSILRDNTDTQYF.

The chain employs TRBV5-1 and TRBJ2-5; D not certain. With the DNA end fitting TRBJ2-7 better, the J assignment may be wrong. Per the germline V gene, CDR1 is SGHRS and CDR2 is YFSETQ. The CDR3 is 14 amino acids. CDR3 in DNA: TGCGCCAGCAGCTTGGATGGGATCCCCTACGAGCAGTACTTC. Amino acid sequence: CASSLDGIPYEQYF.

The V call is TRBV6-5, the J call TRBJ1-4; tentative D call: TRBD1 (6 bases). Germline-derived CDR1 and CDR2 are MNHEY and SVGAGI. This CDR3 spans 15 amino acids. The V and J ends lost 0 bases and 8 bases respectively, with 13 bases between them. This chain's CDR3 is CASSYSGARWEKLFF. CDR3 DNA sequence: TGTGCCAGCAGTTACTCGGGGGCGAGGTGGGAAAAACTGTTTTTT.

The chain combines TRBV29-1 with TRBJ2-1; 7 nucleotides match TRBD1. The CDR3 is 11 residues long. Germline CDR1 and CDR2: SQVTM and ANQGSEA. The CDR3 DNA reads as TGCACGACAGGGTCCTACAATGAGCAGTTCTTC. Translation gives CTTGSYNEQFF.

The chain links TRBV7-2 to TRBJ1-1; possibly TRBD1 for D (6 bases). The CDR3 has 12 residues. Germline V gene data show CDR1 as SGHTA and CDR2 as FQGNSA. V dropped 5 bases and J dropped 6 bases, with 10 bases sitting between them. The CDR3 region is CASSPNRAEAFF. In DNA form, the CDR3 reads TGTGCCAGCAGCCCAAACAGGGCTGAAGCTTTCTTT.

V gene TRBV7-2 combines with J gene TRBJ1-2, with D unclear. The ends were cut back, 3 bases at V and 3 bases at J, with 11 bases in the middle. Germline V CDR1 and CDR2: SGHTA, FQGNSA. CDR3 length equals 14 residues. CDR3 sequence (DNA): TGTGCCAGCAGCTTGACCCCTGACGACTATGGCTACACCTTC. It is translated as CASSLTPDDYGYTF.

The chain joins TRBV10-3 to TRBJ2-1, with 13 bases fitting TRBD2. With V trimmed by 2 bases and J by 0 bases, 10 bases remained unmatched. The length of the CDR3 is 20 residues. The germline V gene encodes CDR1 ENHRY and CDR2 SYGVKD. The DNA for the CDR3 is TGTGCCATCAGTGAGAAACAAGGACTAGCGGGAGTTAGCTCCTACAATGAGCAGTTCTTC. This translates into CAISEKQGLAGVSSYNEQFF.

This rearrangement joins TRBV13 to TRBJ2-7, with 10 bases aligning to TRBD2. CDR1 and CDR2 (germline): PRHDT, FYEKMQ (reference sequence). The CDR3 is 15 residues long. Trimming cost V 1 base and J 2 bases; bases outside gene matches: 2. The CDR3 DNA is TGTGCCAGCAGCTTAGCACTAGCGGGGCCCTACGAGCAGTACTTC. This translates into CASSLALAGPYEQYF. Looking up the rest from reference TRBV13 and TRBJ2-7 gives the full variable domain: AAGVIQSPRHLIKEKRETATLKCYPIPRHDTVYWYQQGPGQDPQFLISFYEKMQSDKGSIPDRFSAQQFSDYHSELNMSSLELGDSALYFCASSLALAGPYEQYFGPGTRLTVT.

The rearrangement links TRBV12-3 or TRBV12-4 to TRBJ2-7, with 9 bases identical to TRBD1. The CDR3 loop spans 13 amino acids. V was pared by 6 bases and J by 6 bases, with 6 bases of the junction left unmatched. CDR3 residues: CASRWTGVGEQYF. The CDR3 nucleotides read TGTGCCAGCAGGTGGACAGGGGTAGGCGAGCAGTACTTC.

V is TRBV12-3 or TRBV12-4 and J is TRBJ1-5; unclear D gene. Between the trimmed V and J ends, which lost 3 bases and 0 bases, there was a span of 9 bases. The length of the CDR3 is 15 residues. In DNA, the CDR3 is TGTGCCAGCAGTTTTGCAGAAAATAGCAATCAGCCCCAGCATTTT. Encoded protein: CASSFAENSNQPQHF.